One and the same sample provided the 3 T cell receptor beta chains below, sequenced in a study of low-dose radiotherapy and immunotherapy resistance in tumors. The time point was: before trial treatment. Priming of first-strand cDNA relied on TRAV- and TRBV-specific primers (covering alpha and beta chains). With a V-primer adapter and a constant-region primer, TCRs were amplified for around 21 PCR cycles. One entry per CDR3 protein results from TCRdb running MiXCR on the reads. The table has around 36,000 distinct CDR3 sequences, roughly 31% seen once. The sequencing here drew on PBMCs, taken before treatment. The source of these receptors is a male donor with gallbladder cancer.

This clonotype was found many times. The V call is TRBV12-3 or TRBV12-4, the J call TRBJ2-2; 7 nucleotides match TRBD1. V shed 7 bases, J shed 1 base, and the junction held 6 bases outside the gene matches. CDR3 length: 15 residues. The CDR3 protein is CASNLQGLNTGELFF. The CDR3 DNA sequence: TGTGCCAGCAATCTACAGGGGCTGAACACCGGGGAGCTGTTTTTT.

The rearrangement uses TRBV12-3 or TRBV12-4 and TRBJ1-1; no reliable D call. Trimming shortened V by 6 bases and J by 4 bases, and 12 bases separated the two germline ends. There are 13 residues in the CDR3. CDR3 DNA sequence: TGTGCCAGCAGACCCACTTCTAGCACTGAAGCTTTCTTT. Translating gives CASRPTSSTEAFF.

Concerning this clonotype itself: Given a far larger clone just one base away, this is likely a sequencing read error. The chain uses TRBV6-5 and TRBJ2-7, with 7 positions matching TRBD2. The CDR3 has 15 amino acids. Trimming cost V 6 bases and J 2 bases; bases outside gene matches: 10. CDR1 and CDR2 (germline): MNHEY, SVGAGI. The DNA for the CDR3 is TGTGCCAGCAGCCTAGTACGAGCGGGGACCTACGAGCAGTACTTC. It encodes CASSLVRAGTYEQYF.